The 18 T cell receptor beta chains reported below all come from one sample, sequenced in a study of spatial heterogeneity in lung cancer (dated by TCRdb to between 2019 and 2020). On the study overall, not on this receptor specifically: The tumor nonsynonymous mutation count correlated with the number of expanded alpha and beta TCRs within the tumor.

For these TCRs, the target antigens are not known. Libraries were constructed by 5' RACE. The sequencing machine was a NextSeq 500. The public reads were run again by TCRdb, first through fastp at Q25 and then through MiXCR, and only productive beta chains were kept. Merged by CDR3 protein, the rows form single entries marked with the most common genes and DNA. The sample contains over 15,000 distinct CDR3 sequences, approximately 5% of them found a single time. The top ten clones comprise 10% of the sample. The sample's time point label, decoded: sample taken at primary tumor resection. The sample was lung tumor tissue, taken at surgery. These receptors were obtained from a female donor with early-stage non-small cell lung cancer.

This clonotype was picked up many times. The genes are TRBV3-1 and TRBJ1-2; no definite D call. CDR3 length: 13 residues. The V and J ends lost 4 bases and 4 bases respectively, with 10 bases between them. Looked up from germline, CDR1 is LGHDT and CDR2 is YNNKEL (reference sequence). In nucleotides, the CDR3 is TGTGCCAGCAGCCTCATGGAGTCCTATGGCTACACCTTC. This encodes CASSLMESYGYTF.

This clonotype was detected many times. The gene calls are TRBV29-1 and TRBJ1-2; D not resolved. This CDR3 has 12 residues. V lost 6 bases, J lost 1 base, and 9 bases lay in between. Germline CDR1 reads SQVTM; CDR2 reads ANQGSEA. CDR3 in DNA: TGCAGCGTGGATCCAGTTAACTATGGCTACACCTTC. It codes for CSVDPVNYGYTF.

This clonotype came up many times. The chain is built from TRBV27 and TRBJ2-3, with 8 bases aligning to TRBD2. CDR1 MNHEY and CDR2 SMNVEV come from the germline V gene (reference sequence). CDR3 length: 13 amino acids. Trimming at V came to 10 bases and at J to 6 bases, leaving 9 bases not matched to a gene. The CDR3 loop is CATSAGVVDTQYF. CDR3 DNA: TGTGCCACCTCAGCGGGAGTGGTGGATACGCAGTATTTT.

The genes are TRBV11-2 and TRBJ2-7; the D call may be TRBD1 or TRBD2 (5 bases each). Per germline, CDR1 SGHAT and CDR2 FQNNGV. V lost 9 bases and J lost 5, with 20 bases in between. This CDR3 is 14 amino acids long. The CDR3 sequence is CASQGDPFLDEQYF. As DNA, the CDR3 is TGTGCCAGTCAAGGGGACCCGTTCTTGGACGAGCAGTACTTC.

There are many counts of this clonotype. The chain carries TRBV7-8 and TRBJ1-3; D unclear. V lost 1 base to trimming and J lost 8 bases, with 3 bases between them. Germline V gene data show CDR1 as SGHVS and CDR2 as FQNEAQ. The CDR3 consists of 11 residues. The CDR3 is CASSLGDTIYF. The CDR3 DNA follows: TGTGCCAGCAGCTTAGGTGACACCATATATTTT.

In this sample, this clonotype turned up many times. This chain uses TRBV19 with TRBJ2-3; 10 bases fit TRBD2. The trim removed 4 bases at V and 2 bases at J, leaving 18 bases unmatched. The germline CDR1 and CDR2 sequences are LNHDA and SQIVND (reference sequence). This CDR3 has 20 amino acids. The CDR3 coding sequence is TGTGCCAGTAGTACACCCGGCCGCTTAGCGGGAGGCGCTATCACAGATACGCAGTATTTT. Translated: CASSTPGRLAGGAITDTQYF.

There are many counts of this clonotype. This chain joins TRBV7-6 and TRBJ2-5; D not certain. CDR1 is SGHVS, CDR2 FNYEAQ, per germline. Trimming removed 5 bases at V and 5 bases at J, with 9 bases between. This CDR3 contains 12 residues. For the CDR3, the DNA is TGTGCCAGCAGCAGAATCAGTGAGACCCAGTACTTC. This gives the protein CASSRISETQYF.

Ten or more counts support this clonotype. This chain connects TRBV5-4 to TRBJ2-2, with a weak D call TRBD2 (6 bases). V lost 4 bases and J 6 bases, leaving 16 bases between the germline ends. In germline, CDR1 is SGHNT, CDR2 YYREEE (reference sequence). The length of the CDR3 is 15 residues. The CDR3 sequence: CASSPATKRAGELFF. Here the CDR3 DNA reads TGTGCCAGCAGCCCCGCTACGAAGCGGGCCGGGGAGCTGTTTTTT. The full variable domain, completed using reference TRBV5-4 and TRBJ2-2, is ETGVTQSPTHLIKTRGQQVTLRCSSQSGHNTVSWYQQALGQGPQFIFQYYREEENGRGNFPPRFSGLQFPNYSSELNVNALELDDSALYLCASSPATKRAGELFFGEGSRLTVL.

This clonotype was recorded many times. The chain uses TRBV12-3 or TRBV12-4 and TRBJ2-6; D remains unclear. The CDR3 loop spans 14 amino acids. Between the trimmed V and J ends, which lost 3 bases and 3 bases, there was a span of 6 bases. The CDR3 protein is CASSFWVGANVLTF. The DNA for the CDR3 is TGTGCCAGCAGTTTCTGGGTTGGGGCCAACGTCCTGACTTTC.

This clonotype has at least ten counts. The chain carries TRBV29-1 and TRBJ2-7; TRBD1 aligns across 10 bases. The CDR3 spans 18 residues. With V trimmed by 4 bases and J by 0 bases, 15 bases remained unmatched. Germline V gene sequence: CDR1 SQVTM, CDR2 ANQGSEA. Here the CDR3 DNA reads TGCAGCGTTGTTGGTGGTTGGGTCGGGACAGGGGACTCCTACGAGCAGTACTTC. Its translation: CSVVGGWVGTGDSYEQYF.

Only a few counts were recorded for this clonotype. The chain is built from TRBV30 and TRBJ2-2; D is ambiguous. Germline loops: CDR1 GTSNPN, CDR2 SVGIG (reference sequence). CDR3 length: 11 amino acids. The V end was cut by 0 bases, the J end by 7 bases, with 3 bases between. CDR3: CAWSVGGELFF. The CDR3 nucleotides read TGTGCCTGGAGTGTGGGCGGGGAGCTGTTTTTT. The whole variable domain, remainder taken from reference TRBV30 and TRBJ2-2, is SQTIHQWPATLVQPVGSPLSLECTVEGTSNPNLYWYRQAAGRGLQLLFYSVGIGQISSEVPQNLSASRPQDRQFILSSKKLLLSDSGFYLCAWSVGGELFFGEGSRLTVL.

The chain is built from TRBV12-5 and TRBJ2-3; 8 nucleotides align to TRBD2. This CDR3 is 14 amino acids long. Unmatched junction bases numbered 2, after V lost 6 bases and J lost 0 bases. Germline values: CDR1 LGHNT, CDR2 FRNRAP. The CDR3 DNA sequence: TGTGCTAGTGGATCTAGCGGGAGCACAGATACGCAGTATTTT. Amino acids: CASGSSGSTDTQYF.

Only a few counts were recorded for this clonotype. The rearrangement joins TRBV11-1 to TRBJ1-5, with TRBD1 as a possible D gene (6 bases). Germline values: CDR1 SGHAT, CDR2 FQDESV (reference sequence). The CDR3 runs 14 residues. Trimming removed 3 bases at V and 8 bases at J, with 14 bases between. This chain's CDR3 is CASSFFRGVEPQHF. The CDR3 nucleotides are TGTGCCAGCAGCTTCTTCAGGGGTGTGGAGCCCCAGCATTTT. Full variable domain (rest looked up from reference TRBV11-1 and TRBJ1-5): EAEVAQSPRYKITEKSQAVAFWCDPISGHATLYWYRQILGQGPELLVQFQDESVVDDSQLPKDRFSAERLKGVDSTLKIQPAELGDSAMYLCASSFFRGVEPQHFGDGTRLSIL.

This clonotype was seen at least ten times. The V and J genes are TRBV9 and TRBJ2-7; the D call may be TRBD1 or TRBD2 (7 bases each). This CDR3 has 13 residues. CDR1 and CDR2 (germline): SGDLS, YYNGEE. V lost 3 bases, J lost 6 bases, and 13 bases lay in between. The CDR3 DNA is TGTGCCAGCAGCGGTACAGGGGAGGGCGAGCAGTACTTC. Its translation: CASSGTGEGEQYF.

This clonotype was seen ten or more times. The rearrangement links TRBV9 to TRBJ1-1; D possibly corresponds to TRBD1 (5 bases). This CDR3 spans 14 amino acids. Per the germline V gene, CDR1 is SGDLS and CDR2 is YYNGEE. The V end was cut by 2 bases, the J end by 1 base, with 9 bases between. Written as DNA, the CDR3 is TGTGCCAGCAGCGTGACTCAGGGGAACACTGAAGCTTTCTTT. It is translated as CASSVTQGNTEAFF.

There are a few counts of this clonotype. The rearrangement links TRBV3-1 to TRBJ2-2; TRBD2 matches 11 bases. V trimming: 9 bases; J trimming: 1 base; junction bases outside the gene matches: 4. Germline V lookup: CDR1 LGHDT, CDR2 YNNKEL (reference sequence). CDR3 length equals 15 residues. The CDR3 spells CASGLAGENTGELFF. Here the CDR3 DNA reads TGTGCCAGTGGACTAGCGGGCGAGAACACCGGGGAGCTGTTTTTT.

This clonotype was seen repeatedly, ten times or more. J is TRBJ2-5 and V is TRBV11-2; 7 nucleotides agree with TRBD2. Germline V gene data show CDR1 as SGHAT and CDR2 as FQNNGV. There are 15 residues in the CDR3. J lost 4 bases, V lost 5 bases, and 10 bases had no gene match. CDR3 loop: CASSPPIAGAETQYF. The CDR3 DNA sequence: TGTGCCAGCAGCCCCCCTATTGCGGGAGCAGAGACCCAGTACTTC.

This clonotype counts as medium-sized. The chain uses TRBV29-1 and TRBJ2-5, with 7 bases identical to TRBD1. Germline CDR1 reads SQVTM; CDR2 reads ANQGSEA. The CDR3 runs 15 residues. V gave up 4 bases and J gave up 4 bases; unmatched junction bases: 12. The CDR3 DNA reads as TGCAGCGTTGGAGCCGGACCGACAGGGAGAGAGACCCAGTACTTC. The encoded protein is CSVGAGPTGRETQYF.